A selection of T cell receptor beta chains follows, all from one sample in a study of a mutant IDH1 vaccine in newly diagnosed glioma. Produced via immunoSEQ multiplex PCR; TCRdb's table is partial and in-frame only. The sample contains 55,000 to 65,000 clones, less than 85% of which appear only once. These TCRs' antigens remain unknown. The sample in question was PBMCs, obtained from a glioma patient whose treatment included an IDH1 peptide vaccine. These receptors originate from a man aged 25 to 45 with glioma. The conserved cysteine and the conserved F or W are not part of the CDR3 here. Fields, in order: J gene, V gene, clone size, CDR3 protein. Clone size is stated in some rows and not others, as once, few, many or a class when expanded.

J: TRBJ1-1; V: TRBV4-1; size: medium-sized; CDR3: ASSPGQANTEAF
J: TRBJ1-2; V: TRBV7-2; size: .; CDR3: ASSFGDTLYGYT
J: TRBJ1-1; V: TRBV4-1; size: .; CDR3: ASSRDRVSREAF
J: TRBJ1-5; V: TRBV18; size: once; CDR3: ASSPSAVGLQH
J: TRBJ2-1; V: TRBV6-6; size: .; CDR3: ASSGTSGGAYRQF
J: TRBJ1-2; V: TRBV2; size: .; CDR3: ASSEGGQGFYGYT
J: TRBJ1-1; V: TRBV5-6; size: .; CDR3: ASSLQGAGGTEAF
J: TRBJ1-1; V: TRBV28; size: once; CDR3: ASHRGRGLVWTEAF
J: TRBJ1-6; V: TRBV5-6; size: few; CDR3: ASTIQQGTYNSPLH
J: TRBJ2-3; V: TRBV7-2; size: .; CDR3: ASSLDTQY
J: TRBJ1-5; V: TRBV18; size: few; CDR3: ASSQGSNQPQH
J: TRBJ2-1; V: TRBV6-5; size: .; CDR3: ASSYADNNEQF
J: TRBJ2-7; V: TRBV7-6; size: .; CDR3: ASSFAGGPYEQY
J: TRBJ2-2; V: TRBV5-5; size: .; CDR3: ASSPGVRRGTGELF
J: TRBJ1-1; V: TRBV9; size: once; CDR3: ASSLMGQMNTEAF
J: TRBJ1-5; V: TRBV6-6; size: .; CDR3: ASSYGDRDQPQH
J: TRBJ2-3; V: TRBV7-3; size: .; CDR3: ASSLSTDTQY
J: TRBJ2-5; V: TRBV7-2; size: .; CDR3: ASSFNSGRQETQY
J: TRBJ1-2; V: TRBV19; size: .; CDR3: ASSGTEGFYGYT
J: TRBJ2-7; V: TRBV5-6; size: .; CDR3: ASSLNLFYEQY
J: .; V: TRBV5-1; size: once; CDR3: ASSLAERAYEQY
J: TRBJ2-7; V: TRBV11-2; size: .; CDR3: ASSPQGIDDYEQY
J: TRBJ2-7; V: TRBV14; size: .; CDR3: ASRETGTYEQY
J: TRBJ2-1; V: TRBV6-6; size: .; CDR3: ASILAGGTNEQF
J: TRBJ1-2; V: TRBV7-9; size: few; CDR3: ASSLDGGYGYT
J: TRBJ1-2; V: TRBV19; size: .; CDR3: ASSVQVKGTGYGYT
J: TRBJ2-1; V: TRBV9; size: .; CDR3: ASSVGGGYYNERF
J: TRBJ2-7; V: TRBV4-1; size: .; CDR3: ASSQRSDRAYEQY
J: TRBJ1-6; V: TRBV4-2; size: .; CDR3: ASSQDVRESPLH
J: TRBJ1-2; V: TRBV5-4; size: .; CDR3: ASSFDRGNGYT
J: TRBJ1-2; V: TRBV5-5; size: .; CDR3: ASSLALGDYGYT
J: TRBJ1-2; V: TRBV27; size: .; CDR3: ASSLGQTNYGYT
J: TRBJ1-4; V: TRBV7-2; size: .; CDR3: ASSTHSTGRGEAEKLF
J: TRBJ1-2; V: TRBV19; size: .; CDR3: ASSIDRGYGYT
J: TRBJ1-2; V: TRBV6-1; size: .; CDR3: ASSRTASLNYGYT
J: TRBJ1-2; V: TRBV13; size: .; CDR3: ASPTGTGVYGYT
J: TRBJ1-5; V: TRBV4-3; size: few; CDR3: ASSQDWNENQPQH
J: TRBJ1-3; V: TRBV7-9; size: .; CDR3: ASSPPDGFSRGNTIY
J: TRBJ2-2; V: TRBV2; size: .; CDR3: ASARRGNTGELF
J: TRBJ2-5; V: TRBV28; size: once; CDR3: ASSFWGRRARETQY
J: TRBJ2-7; V: TRBV7-9; size: .; CDR3: ASSSEDRAYEQY
J: TRBJ1-1; V: TRBV30; size: .; CDR3: AWSVRTAEAF
J: TRBJ1-6; V: TRBV9; size: .; CDR3: ASSVQGMGSPLH
J: TRBJ2-1; V: TRBV4-1; size: .; CDR3: ASSHIAVRGYNEQF
J: TRBJ2-3; V: TRBV6-6; size: .; CDR3: ASSLRTGGTDTQY
J: TRBJ2-1; V: TRBV14; size: .; CDR3: ASSHRVLPYNEQF
J: TRBJ1-3; V: TRBV6-6; size: .; CDR3: ASRRGTAGNTIY
J: TRBJ1-2; V: TRBV10-2; size: .; CDR3: ASSAYRTGEGYT
J: TRBJ2-7; V: TRBV27; size: .; CDR3: ASSSVGGLTYEQY
J: TRBJ2-1; V: TRBV29-1; size: .; CDR3: SVAGTSSSYNEQF
J: TRBJ2-7; V: TRBV9; size: .; CDR3: ASSPGTVAYEQY
J: .; V: TRBV29-1; size: .; CDR3: SVEDRSPTAGGGEQY
J: TRBJ2-2; V: TRBV13; size: .; CDR3: ASSWLGTVNTGELF
J: TRBJ2-7; V: TRBV6-5; size: .; CDR3: ASSRDPTYEQY